These 23 T cell receptor beta chains share one sample of origin, sequenced in a study of blood T cell repertoires in COVID-19. Measured with immunoSEQ multiplex PCR; TCRdb has only the in-frame clones, and not every one. The sample comprises some 230,000 clones, around 84% of which are singletons, and 4% to 6% rests with the top ten. Sequencing was carried out using peripheral blood. Receptor source: a woman aged 60 to 75 who had recovered from COVID-19.

The chain has TRBV7-3 and TRBJ2-3; D possibly corresponds to TRBD2 (6 bases). Trimming shortened V by 5 bases and J by 0 bases, and 9 bases separated the two germline ends. This CDR3 is built from 14 residues. Germline V gene sequence: CDR1 SGHTA, CDR2 FQGTGA. CDR3 nucleotides: TGTGCCAGCAGCCACCGGGGGAGCACAGATACGCAGTATTTT. Its protein product is CASSHRGSTDTQYF.

This chain links TRBV6-2 or TRBV6-3 with TRBJ1-5; 9 positions agree with TRBD1. V shed 2 bases and J 2 bases; nucleotides not matched to a gene: 1. Germline CDR1 and CDR2: MNHEY and SVGEGT. The CDR3 runs 15 residues. The CDR3 here is CASSYRDRGNQPQHF. CDR3 nucleotide sequence: TGTGCCAGCAGTTACCGGGACAGGGGCAATCAGCCCCAGCATTTT.

The genes are TRBV30 and TRBJ1-3; 8 bases match TRBD1. Germline V gene lookup returns CDR1 GTSNPN and CDR2 SVGIG (reference sequence). The CDR3 has 17 residues. J gave up 6 bases and V 0 bases, and 13 bases lay outside the gene matches. CDR3 loop: CAWSVPTGDLFKNTIYF. For the CDR3, the DNA is TGTGCCTGGAGTGTACCGACAGGGGATCTTTTCAAAAACACCATATATTTT.

The V call is TRBV3-1 (or the pseudogene TRBV3-2), the J call TRBJ2-1; weak D call: TRBD2 (6 bases). Germline values: CDR1 LGHDT, CDR2 YNNKEL (reference sequence). This CDR3 region has 11 residues. The V gene lost 4 bases and the J gene lost 10 bases, with 8 bases spanning the gap. The CDR3 bases are TGTGCCAGCAGCCTCGCGGGGGAGCAGTTCTTC. The encoded protein is CASSLAGEQFF.

The rearrangement links TRBV5-4 to TRBJ2-1; 12 bases agree with TRBD2. V lost 4 bases and J lost 4; bases outside the gene matches: 9. This CDR3 contains 17 residues. Germline-derived CDR1 and CDR2 are SGHNT and YYREEE (reference sequence). The CDR3 DNA reads TGTGCCAGCAGCCCGTGGCCACTAGCGGGGGGTTACAATGAGCAGTTCTTC. The encoded protein is CASSPWPLAGGYNEQFF.

The chain recombines TRBV4-2 with TRBJ1-5; 7 nucleotides agree with TRBD1. The CDR3 covers 15 residues. Germline V gene lookup returns CDR1 LGHNA and CDR2 YNFKEQ. The trim removed 1 base at V and 5 bases at J, leaving 5 bases unmatched. The CDR3 protein is CASSQARGADQPQHF. The CDR3, as DNA: TGTGCCAGCAGCCAAGCCAGGGGGGCCGATCAGCCCCAGCATTTT.

The chain links TRBV11-2 to TRBJ2-3; 7 nucleotides align to TRBD1. This CDR3 comprises 15 residues. Germline V gene sequence: CDR1 SGHAT, CDR2 FQNNGV. Germline trimming cut 7 bases from V and 2 bases from J; bases unmatched to any gene: 9. DNA of the CDR3: TGTGCCAGCACCAGACTCAGGGGGACCACAGATACGCAGTATTTT. Residues: CASTRLRGTTDTQYF.

This chain links TRBV7-8 with TRBJ2-7; D is perhaps TRBD1 (5 bases). V lost 5 bases and J 0 bases, leaving 14 bases between the germline ends. The CDR3 is 15 residues long. Germline V gene sequence: CDR1 SGHVS, CDR2 FQNEAQ. The CDR3 loop is CASSPRMTASYEQYF. The CDR3 DNA follows: TGTGCCAGCAGCCCCCGGATGACAGCCTCCTACGAGCAGTACTTC. The whole variable domain, remainder taken from reference TRBV7-8 and TRBJ2-7, is GAGVSQSPRYKVAKRGQDVALRCDPISGHVSLFWYQQALGQGPEFLTYFQNEAQLDKSGLPSDRFFAERPEGSVSTLKIQRTQQEDSAVYLCASSPRMTASYEQYFGPGTRLTVT.

The chain carries TRBV4-2 and TRBJ1-2, with TRBD1 matching 7 bases. The CDR3 is made up of 14 amino acids. Per the germline V gene, CDR1 is LGHNA and CDR2 is YNFKEQ. J was trimmed by 6 bases and V by 4 bases; bases with no gene match: 8. CDR3 nucleotides: TGTGCCAGCAGCCCTTTCGACAGGGAGCATGGCTACACCTTC. This codes for CASSPFDREHGYTF.

This chain connects TRBV9 to TRBJ1-2; tentatively, D is TRBD1 (5 bases). There are 16 residues in the CDR3. V lost 0 bases and J lost 4, with 16 bases in between. In germline, CDR1 is SGDLS, CDR2 YYNGEE. Written as DNA, the CDR3 is TGTGCCAGCAGCGTAGATATGCGGGGGGATATCTATGGCTACACCTTC. Protein: CASSVDMRGDIYGYTF.

CDR3 sequence (DNA): TGCAGCGTTGACCCTAGCGGGGGAGAGACCCAGTACTTC. Encoded protein: CSVDPSGGETQYF. This rearrangement joins TRBV29-1 to TRBJ2-5, with 10 bases aligning to TRBD2. The CDR3 is made up of 13 amino acids. The junction had 2 bases not matched to a gene; V was cut back by 3 bases and J by 4 bases. Germline V gene lookup returns CDR1 SQVTM and CDR2 ANQGSEA.

There are a few counts of this clone. The CDR3 DNA reads TGTGCCAGCAGCCCAGGGGGCTACATCACTGAAGCTTTCTTT. Amino acid sequence: CASSPGGYITEAFF. The V call is TRBV5-6, the J call TRBJ1-1; 8 nucleotides match TRBD1. V was clipped by 4 bases and J by 4 bases; unmatched bases: 6. Germline V gene lookup returns CDR1 SGHDT and CDR2 YYEEEE. The CDR3 contains 14 residues.

The chain links TRBV5-4 to TRBJ2-5; 10 bases align to TRBD2. V was pared by 3 bases and J by 7 bases, with 9 bases of the junction left unmatched. The V gene's germline CDR1 is SGHNT and CDR2 YYREEE (reference sequence). The length of the CDR3 is 15 residues. Here the CDR3 DNA reads TGTGCCAGCAGCTCTCAGGACAGCGGGGGGGCGACCCAGTACTTC. Amino acid sequence: CASSSQDSGGATQYF.

The chain uses TRBV9 and TRBJ1-1; D possibly corresponds to TRBD1 (5 bases). CDR1 is SGDLS, CDR2 YYNGEE, per germline. The CDR3 spans 13 residues. With 4 bases removed from V and 7 bases from J, the gap between germline ends came to 14 bases. The CDR3, as DNA: TGTGCCAGCAGCCGTACTCAGGGATTTGAAGCTTTCTTT. Its translation: CASSRTQGFEAFF.

This chain joins TRBV19 and TRBJ1-1; 7 positions agree with TRBD1. Trimming took 1 base from V and 4 from J; bases not matched to a gene: 6. This CDR3 contains 15 residues. CDR1 is LNHDA, CDR2 SQIVND, per germline (reference sequence). The CDR3 DNA reads as TGTGCCAGTAGTATAGTGACAGGGTCGGGCACTGAAGCTTTCTTT. Encoded protein: CASSIVTGSGTEAFF.

The chain combines TRBV9 with TRBJ2-3; no definite D call. The germline V gene has CDR1 SGDLS and CDR2 YYNGEE. The CDR3 length is 13 residues. The V gene lost 3 bases and the J gene lost 4 bases, with 9 bases spanning the gap. The CDR3 DNA is TGTGCCAGCAGCGATCTTATCGCAGATACGCAGTATTTT. It is translated as CASSDLIADTQYF.

The rearrangement uses TRBV6-1 and TRBJ2-5, with D unclear. V was pared by 1 base and J by 1 base, with 7 bases between. The CDR3 contains 14 residues. CDR1 is MNHNS and CDR2 is SASEGT in the germline V gene. CDR3 sequence: CASSEGGSQETQYF. The CDR3 nucleotides are TGTGCCAGCAGTGAAGGCGGTTCCCAAGAGACCCAGTACTTC.

The DNA for the CDR3 is TGCAGCGTTGCCGGGCAGGGTGGATACACCGGGGAGCTGTTTTTT. Translation: CSVAGQGGYTGELFF. The rearrangement joins TRBV29-1 to TRBJ2-2; weak D call: TRBD1 (5 bases). The CDR3 loop spans 15 amino acids. The germline V gene has CDR1 SQVTM and CDR2 ANQGSEA. The ends were cut back, 4 bases at V and 3 bases at J, with 15 bases in the middle.

A few counts support this clone. The chain uses TRBV7-9 and TRBJ2-2, with 9 bases that match TRBD1. The CDR3 contains 18 residues. The germline V gene encodes CDR1 SEHNR and CDR2 FQNEAQ (reference sequence). After removal of 6 bases from V and 2 bases from J, the junction contained 13 bases not matched to a gene. The DNA of the CDR3 is TGTGCCAGCAGTTCAAGGGACAGGGAACCCCTCAACACCGGGGAGCTGTTTTTT. Protein: CASSSRDREPLNTGELFF.

This clone turned up a few times. The rearrangement joins TRBV2 to TRBJ1-5; D is unresolved. CDR1 is SNHLY and CDR2 is FYNNEI in the germline V gene. The germline V and J ends were trimmed by 3 bases and 2 bases, with 8 bases remaining between them. This CDR3 contains 14 residues. CDR3 amino acids: CASSEGGRNQPQHF. CDR3 DNA sequence: TGTGCCAGCAGTGAGGGAGGGCGCAATCAGCCCCAGCATTTT.

This rearrangement joins TRBV6-5 to TRBJ2-7, with 9 bases lining up with TRBD1. Germline values: CDR1 MNHEY, CDR2 SVGAGI. The CDR3 spans 14 residues. Germline trimming cut 7 bases from V and 2 bases from J; bases unmatched to any gene: 6. The CDR3 loop reads CASTNDRGTYEQYF. Here the CDR3 DNA reads TGTGCCAGCACTAACGACAGGGGGACCTACGAGCAGTACTTC.

This clone occurred once. The V gene is TRBV4-1, the J gene TRBJ1-1; the match to TRBD1 covers 8 bases. The germline V gene has CDR1 MGHRA and CDR2 YSYEKL. V lost 5 bases, J lost 1 base, and 6 bases stayed unmatched. The CDR3 totals 15 residues. In DNA, the CDR3 is TGCGCCAGCAGCGAAGGACAGGGCCCGAACACTGAAGCTTTCTTT. Its translation is CASSEGQGPNTEAFF.

J is TRBJ1-6 and V is TRBV3-1 (or the pseudogene TRBV3-2); D is unresolved. The V end was cut by 1 base, the J end by 10 bases, with 8 bases between. The length of the CDR3 is 13 residues. In germline, CDR1 is LGHDT, CDR2 YNNKEL (reference sequence). The CDR3 spells CASSQGSGSPLHF. The CDR3 nucleotides read TGTGCCAGCAGCCAAGGCTCGGGGTCACCCCTCCACTTT.